This T cell receptor beta chain was identified during a study of shared T cell receptors in the human thymus. CDR3 size: 12 residues. CDR1 and CDR2 (germline): SGHDT, YYEEEE. Trimming removed 6 bases from V and 6 bases from J, with 13 bases in between. Clones were sequenced by immunoSEQ multiplex PCR, and TCRdb holds only the in-frame ones, with some missing. The repertoire holds approximately 660,000 clones, around nine tenths seen once, with 0.0095% to 0.013% in the top ten. The sample was also reused in another study, on human thymus T cells. That work contributes: Donor material was obtained from healthy Finnish infants undergoing corrective surgery for congenital heart defects. Corrective cardiac operations yielded the resected thymus tissue. Repertoires from thymus and blood appeared to show biased V and J gene usage. Related work showed strongly overlapping thymic repertoires across unrelated individuals.

The sequencing sample was made of thymocytes. The J gene is TRBJ2-7, the V gene TRBV5-6; D is unclear. The clonotype comes from a boy in the first two years of life with a congenital heart defect. Here the CDR3 DNA reads TGTGCCAGCACCCACCGTGGGCCCGAGCAGTACTTC. The encoded protein is CASTHRGPEQYF.